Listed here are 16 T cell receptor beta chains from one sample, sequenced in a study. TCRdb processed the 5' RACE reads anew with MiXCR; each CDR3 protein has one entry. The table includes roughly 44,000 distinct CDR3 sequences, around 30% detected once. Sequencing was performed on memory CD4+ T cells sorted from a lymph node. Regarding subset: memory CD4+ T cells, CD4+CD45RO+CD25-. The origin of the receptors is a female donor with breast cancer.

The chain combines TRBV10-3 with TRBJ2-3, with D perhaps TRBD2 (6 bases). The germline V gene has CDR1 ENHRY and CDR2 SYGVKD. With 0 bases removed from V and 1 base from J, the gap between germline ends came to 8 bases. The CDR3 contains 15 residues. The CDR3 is CAISESTGGTDTQYF. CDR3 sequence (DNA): TGTGCCATCAGTGAGTCAACGGGGGGCACAGATACGCAGTATTTT.

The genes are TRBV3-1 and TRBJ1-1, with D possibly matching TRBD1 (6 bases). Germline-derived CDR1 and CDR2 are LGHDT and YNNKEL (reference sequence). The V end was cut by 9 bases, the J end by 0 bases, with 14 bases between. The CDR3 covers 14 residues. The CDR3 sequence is CASNPGGVNTEAFF. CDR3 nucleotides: TGTGCCAGTAATCCGGGGGGCGTGAACACTGAAGCTTTCTTT.

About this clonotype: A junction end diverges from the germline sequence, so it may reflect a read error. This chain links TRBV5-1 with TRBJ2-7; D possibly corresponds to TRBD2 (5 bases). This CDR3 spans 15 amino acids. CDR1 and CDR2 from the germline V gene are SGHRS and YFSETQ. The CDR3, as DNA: TGCGCCGGCAGCACCGAGAACGGGATCGTCGAGGAGCAGTACTTC. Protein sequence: CAGSTENGIVEEQYF.

The CDR3 reads CASSVDANSYEQYF. Written as DNA, the CDR3 is TGTGCCAGCAGCGTAGACGCGAATTCCTACGAGCAGTACTTC. The J gene is TRBJ2-7, the V gene TRBV9, with D hard to call. Trimming left V 0 bases short and J 1 base short, with 8 bases between. CDR1 and CDR2 (germline): SGDLS, YYNGEE. This CDR3 spans 14 amino acids.

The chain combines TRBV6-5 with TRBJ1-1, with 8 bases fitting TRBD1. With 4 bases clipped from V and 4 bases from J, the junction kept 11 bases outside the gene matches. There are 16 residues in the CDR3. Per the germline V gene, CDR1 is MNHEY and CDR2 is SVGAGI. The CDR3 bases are TGTGCCAGCAGTTCTGCCCGTTCCGGACAGGGCACTGAAGCTTTCTTT. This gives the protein CASSSARSGQGTEAFF.

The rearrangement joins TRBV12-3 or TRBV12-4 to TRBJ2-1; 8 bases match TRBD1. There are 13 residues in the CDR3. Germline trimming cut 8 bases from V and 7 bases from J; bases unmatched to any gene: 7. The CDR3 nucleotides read TGTGCCAGCGTCGGACAGGGTGCGAATGAGCAGTTCTTC. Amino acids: CASVGQGANEQFF.

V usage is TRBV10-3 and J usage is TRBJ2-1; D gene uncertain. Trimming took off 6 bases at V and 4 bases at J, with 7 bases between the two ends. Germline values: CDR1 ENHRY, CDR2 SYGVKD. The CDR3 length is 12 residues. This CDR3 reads CAISGGYNEQFF. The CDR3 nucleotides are TGTGCCATCAGCGGCGGTTACAATGAGCAGTTCTTC.

The CDR3 sequence: CSATPLDRAKGYEQYF. The CDR3 DNA sequence: TGCAGTGCTACGCCATTGGACAGGGCTAAAGGTTACGAGCAGTACTTC. The V gene is TRBV20-1, the J gene TRBJ2-7; 8 bases agree with TRBD1. The CDR3 is 16 residues long. CDR1 and CDR2 (germline): DFQATT, SNEGSKA (reference sequence). Trimming took 4 bases from V and 4 from J; bases not matched to a gene: 15.

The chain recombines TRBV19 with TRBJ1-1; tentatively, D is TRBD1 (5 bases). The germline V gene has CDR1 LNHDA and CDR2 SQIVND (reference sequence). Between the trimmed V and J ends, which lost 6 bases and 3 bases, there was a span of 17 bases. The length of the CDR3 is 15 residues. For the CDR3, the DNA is TGTGCCAGTAGCCGACCTAGTCTGGGGGACACTGAAGCTTTCTTT. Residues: CASSRPSLGDTEAFF.

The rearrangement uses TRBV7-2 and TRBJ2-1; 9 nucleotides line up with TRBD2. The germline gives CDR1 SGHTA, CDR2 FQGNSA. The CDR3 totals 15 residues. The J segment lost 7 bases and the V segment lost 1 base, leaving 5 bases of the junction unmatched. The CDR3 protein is CASSLVAGGLNEQFF. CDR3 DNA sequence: TGTGCCAGCAGCTTAGTTGCGGGAGGGCTAAATGAGCAGTTCTTC.

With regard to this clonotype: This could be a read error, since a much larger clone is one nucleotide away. CDR3 coding DNA: TGTACCAGCAGTTACTGGCGGGGGTACAATGAGCAGTTCTTC. Translation: CTSSYWRGYNEQFF. The chain joins TRBV6-2 or TRBV6-3 to TRBJ2-1; 7 nucleotides match TRBD2. The CDR3 sequence is 14 residues long. The germline CDR1 and CDR2 sequences are MNHEY and SVGEGT.

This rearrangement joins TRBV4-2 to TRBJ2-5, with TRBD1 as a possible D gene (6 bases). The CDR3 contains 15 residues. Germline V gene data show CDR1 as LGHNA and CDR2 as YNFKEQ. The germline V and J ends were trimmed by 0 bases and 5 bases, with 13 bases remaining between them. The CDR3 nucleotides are TGTGCCAGCAGCCAAGAGCGGCACGGACAGGAGACCCAGTACTTC. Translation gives CASSQERHGQETQYF.

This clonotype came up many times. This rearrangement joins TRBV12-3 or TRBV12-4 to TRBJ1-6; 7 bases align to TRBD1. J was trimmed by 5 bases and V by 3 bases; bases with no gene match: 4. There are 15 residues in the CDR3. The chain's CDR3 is CASSLTTGDNSPLHF. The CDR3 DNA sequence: TGTGCCAGCAGTTTGACTACAGGGGATAATTCACCCCTCCACTTT.

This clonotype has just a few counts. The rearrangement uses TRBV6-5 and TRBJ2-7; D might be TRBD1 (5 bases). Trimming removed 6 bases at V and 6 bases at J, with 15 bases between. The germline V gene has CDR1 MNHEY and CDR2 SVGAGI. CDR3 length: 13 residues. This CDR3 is CASSNSQGFEQYF. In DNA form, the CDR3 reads TGTGCCAGCAGCAACTCCCAGGGTTTCGAGCAGTACTTC.

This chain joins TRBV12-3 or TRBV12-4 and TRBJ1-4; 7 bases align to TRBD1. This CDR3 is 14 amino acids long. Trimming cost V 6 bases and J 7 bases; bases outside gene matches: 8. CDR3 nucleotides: TGTGCCAGCAGCACAGGGGATTCTGGTGAAAAACTGTTTTTT. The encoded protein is CASSTGDSGEKLFF.

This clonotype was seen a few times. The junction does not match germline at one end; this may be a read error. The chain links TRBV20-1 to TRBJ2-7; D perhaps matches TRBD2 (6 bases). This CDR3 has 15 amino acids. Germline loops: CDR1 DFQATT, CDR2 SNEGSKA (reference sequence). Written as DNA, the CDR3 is TGCAGTGCTAGACCCCCTGGGGGGTTCACCTACGGGCAGTACTTC. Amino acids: CSARPPGGFTYGQYF.